This T cell receptor (beta chain) appears in the sequencing data of a study of blood T cell repertoires in COVID-19. Overall study context: T cells, B-cell-depleted T cells, or PBMCs provided the cDNA or gDNA that served as material.

This CDR3 comprises 15 residues. V was pared by 3 bases and J by 3 bases, with 14 bases between. Germline-derived CDR1 and CDR2 are SGHVS and FNYEAQ. Study processing details: The authors estimated nucleated cell counts from reference gene primer amplification. Here immunoSEQ multiplex PCR was the method, and the copy in TCRdb shows in-frame clones only, minus some. Clone size and the V and J calls come from that table; the DNA yielded D and trimming. The data hold tens of thousands of clones, with 90% to 95% observed a single time. The TCR comes from a man over 45 with active COVID-19. V gene TRBV7-6 combines with J gene TRBJ1-2; D remains unclear. The sequenced sample was peripheral blood. In DNA, the CDR3 is TGTGCCAGCAGCTTCTCAGCGGGCCCATACTATGGCTACACCTTC. Residues: CASSFSAGPYYGYTF.